This TCR beta chain was retrieved from a study of blood T cell repertoires in COVID-19. The wider study: Nucleic acid was either cDNA or gDNA, and it came from T cells, B-cell-depleted T cells, or PBMCs.

Sequenced by immunoSEQ multiplex PCR; TCRdb stores in-frame clones only, minus some. The sample yields around 250,000 clones, about four fifths seen once. Germline CDR1 MGHRA, CDR2 YSYEKL. The CDR3 has 17 amino acids. V was cut by 6 bases and J by 0 bases, with 21 bases left in between. The receptor was derived from a young woman with acute or convalescent COVID-19. V is TRBV4-1 and J is TRBJ2-7; a possible D gene is TRBD1 (6 bases). Sequencing was carried out using peripheral blood. CDR3 bases: TGCGCCAGCAGTCTTAACTCTGACGTGACAGGCTCCTACGAGCAGTACTTC. This translates into CASSLNSDVTGSYEQYF.